These T cell receptor beta chains were read from a single sample in a study of cytomegalovirus exposure and HLA in healthy donors. Profiling relied on immunoSEQ multiplex PCR, and the TCRdb table lists in-frame clones only, not all of them. The top ten hold about 1.6% of the sample, which has some 110,000 clones, over 70% seen once. The specimen sequenced was PBMCs. Source of these receptors: a woman aged 18-29 years in good health and CMV-seronegative. Each CDR3 is given with its conserved first and last residue. The D gene is left open where the match is weak. Part of the rows lack a size; the others show once, few, many or a class for expanded clones.

D	size	V	J	CDR3	DNA
NA	few	TRBV6-1	TRBJ1-1	CASSELWQNTEAFF	TGTGCCAGCAGTGAGTTGTGGCAGAACACTGAAGCTTTCTTT
NA	NA	TRBV5-4	TRBJ1-1	CASSLKQNTEAFF	TGTGCCAGCAGCTTGAAACAGAACACTGAAGCTTTCTTT
NA	few	TRBV5-1	TRBJ1-1	CASSSDSNTEAFF	TGCGCCAGCAGTTCCGACAGTAACACTGAAGCTTTCTTT
NA	NA	TRBV7-8	TRBJ2-2	CASSLLAGIGWSPGELFF	TGTGCCAGCAGCTTATTGGCAGGGATAGGGTGGTCTCCCGGGGAGCTGTTTTTT
NA	NA	TRBV7-8	TRBJ1-3	CASSLAEKAGNTIYF	TGTGCCAGCTCCTTAGCGGAGAAAGCTGGAAACACCATATATTTT
NA	NA	TRBV5-1	TRBJ1-5	CASSRGLGIQPQHF	TGCGCCAGCAGCCGGGGGTTGGGGATCCAGCCCCAGCATTTT
TRBD1	NA	TRBV5-6	TRBJ2-1	CASSLGTGGYNEQFF	TGTGCCAGCAGCTTGGGGACAGGGGGCTACAATGAGCAGTTCTTC
NA	once	TRBV5-1	TRBJ1-2	CASSLAGDYGYTF	TGCGCCAGCAGCTTGGCCGGGGACTATGGCTACACCTTC
TRBD2	NA	TRBV2	TRBJ2-4	CASSERLGGTSENIQYF	TGTGCCAGCAGTGAGCGCCTCGGGGGGACTAGTGAAAACATTCAGTACTTC
NA	NA	TRBV6-5	TRBJ2-2	CASSPGATGELFF	TGTGCCAGCAGTCCGGGAGCCACCGGGGAGCTGTTTTTT
TRBD2	NA	TRBV2	TRBJ2-4	CASGRDLAKNIQYF	TGTGCCAGCGGGAGGGATTTAGCCAAAAACATTCAGTACTTC
TRBD2	NA	TRBV9	TRBJ2-7	CASSVEPGRAYEQYF	TGTGCCAGCAGCGTAGAACCCGGGAGGGCCTACGAGCAGTACTTC
TRBD1	NA	TRBV6-5	TRBJ2-3	CASSELGQNADTQYF	TGTGCCAGCAGCGAACTGGGACAGAATGCAGATACGCAGTATTTT
TRBD1	NA	TRBV29-1	TRBJ2-7	CSALGAGGQGLYEQYF	TGCAGCGCCCTGGGGGCAGGGGGACAGGGCTTGTACGAGCAGTACTTC
TRBD1	NA	TRBV28	TRBJ1-2	CASSTGTDNYGYTF	TGTGCCAGTTCGACCGGGACAGATAACTATGGCTACACCTTC
TRBD1	few	TRBV5-1	TRBJ1-1	CASSLIRGQGEAFF	TGCGCCAGCAGCTTAATAAGGGGACAGGGTGAAGCTTTCTTT